The present TCR beta chain was sequenced within a study of blood T cells in healthy people across ages. Looking at the study overall: Template switching caught about one barcoded beta molecule for each two T cells.

A second 7 to 11 cycle PCR used barcoded and J-beta primers. Template switching added a 12-random-nucleotide identifier to every cDNA molecule. TCRdb re-analysed the 5' RACE reads in MiXCR, keeping a single row per CDR3 protein. The table includes hundreds of thousands of distinct CDR3 sequences, roughly 50% detected once. Per sample, at least 5 micrograms of total RNA were extracted. The receptor's source is a man aged 25 to 40 in good health. The sequenced sample was blood.

The CDR3 is CAISSLTGGLYEQYF. The CDR3 region has the DNA TGTGCCATCAGCTCTCTAACAGGGGGCCTCTACGAGCAGTACTTC. The chain uses TRBV10-3 and TRBJ2-7; TRBD1 aligns across 9 bases. This CDR3 region has 15 residues. Germline loops: CDR1 ENHRY, CDR2 SYGVKD. V lost 6 bases, J lost 3 bases, and 9 bases stayed unmatched.